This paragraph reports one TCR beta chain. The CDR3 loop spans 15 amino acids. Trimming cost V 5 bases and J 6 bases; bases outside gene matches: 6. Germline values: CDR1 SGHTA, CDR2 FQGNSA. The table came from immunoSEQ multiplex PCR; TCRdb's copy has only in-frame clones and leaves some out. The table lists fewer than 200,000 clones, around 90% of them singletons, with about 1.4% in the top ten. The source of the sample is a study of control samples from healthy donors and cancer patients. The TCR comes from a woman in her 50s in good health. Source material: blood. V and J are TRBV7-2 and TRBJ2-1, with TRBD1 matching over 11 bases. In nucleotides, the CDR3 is TGTGCCAGCAGCGCTGGACAGGGGGCGTTCAATGAGCAGTTCTTC. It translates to CASSAGQGAFNEQFF.